Presented here are 19 T cell receptor beta chains from one specimen sequenced in a study of cytotoxic CD8 clonotypes in ibrutinib-treated CLL. The method was immunoSEQ multiplex PCR; TCRdb's version includes in-frame clones alone and lacks a portion of them. This table has 150,000 to 200,000 clones, under 90% appearing once. Source: PBMCs, taken after 24 months of ibrutinib treatment. These TCRs come from a human donor with chronic lymphocytic leukemia.

This rearrangement joins TRBV7-2 to TRBJ2-7; weak D call: TRBD2 (7 bases). Trimming shortened V by 5 bases and J by 7 bases, and 18 bases separated the two germline ends. The CDR3 is 14 residues long. The germline gives CDR1 SGHTA, CDR2 FQGNSA. In DNA, the CDR3 is TGTGCCAGCAGCAACCCTAGGCGGGGGCCTGAGCAGTACTTC. It encodes CASSNPRRGPEQYF. The complete variable domain, with remaining parts taken from reference TRBV7-2 and TRBJ2-7, reads GAGVSQSPSNKVTEKGKDVELRCDPISGHTALYWYRQSLGQGLEFLIYFQGNSAPDKSGLPSDRFSAERTGGSVSTLTIQRTQQEDSAVYLCASSNPRRGPEQYFGPGTRLTVT.

Concerning this clone: The same CDR3 also results from other DNA sequences found in this sample. This rearrangement joins TRBV18 to TRBJ1-1; D is ambiguous. Trimming stripped 5 bases from V and 1 base from J, with 8 bases between. Germline-derived CDR1 and CDR2 are KGHSH and LQKENI. This CDR3 contains 13 residues. Written as DNA, the CDR3 is TGTGCCAGCTCAACGGGTCAGAACACTGAAGCTTTCTTT. It translates to CASSTGQNTEAFF.

This clone occurred once. This chain uses TRBV28 with TRBJ1-4; 10 nucleotides line up with TRBD1. Germline-derived CDR1 and CDR2 are MDHEN and SYDVKM. The CDR3 extends over 14 amino acids. V lost 4 bases to trimming and J lost 7 bases; unmatched junction nucleotides: 3. The CDR3: CASSSDRGLEKLFF. The CDR3 nucleotides read TGTGCCAGCAGTTCAGACAGGGGGCTTGAAAAACTGTTTTTT.

The genes are TRBV18 and TRBJ1-1; tentative D call: TRBD1 (6 bases). Deletions cut 0 bases from V and 4 bases from J, with 6 bases between. The CDR3 runs to 13 residues. Germline V gives CDR1 KGHSH, CDR2 LQKENI. The CDR3 region is CASSPPDSTEAFF. CDR3 nucleotide sequence: TGTGCCAGCTCACCACCGGACAGCACTGAAGCTTTCTTT.

The rearrangement joins TRBV19 to TRBJ2-6; D uncertain. The germline gives CDR1 LNHDA, CDR2 SQIVND (reference sequence). The length of the CDR3 is 16 residues. Trimming removed 3 bases at V and 0 bases at J, with 9 bases between. This chain's CDR3 is CASSMWQISGANVLTF. CDR3 coding DNA: TGTGCCAGTAGTATGTGGCAGATCTCTGGGGCCAACGTCCTGACTTTC.

The chain recombines TRBV7-9 with TRBJ2-1, with 9 nucleotides matching TRBD1. Trimming took 4 bases from V and 2 from J; bases not matched to a gene: 9. The CDR3 is 17 amino acids. Germline V gives CDR1 SEHNR, CDR2 FQNEAQ (reference sequence). CDR3 sequence: CASSSINGTGTYNEQFF. The CDR3 nucleotides are TGTGCCAGCAGCTCGATTAACGGGACAGGGACCTACAATGAGCAGTTCTTC.

The chain is built from TRBV5-6 and TRBJ2-3; the D gene is possibly TRBD1 (5 bases). V lost 3 bases and J lost 1, with 18 bases in between. CDR3 length equals 17 residues. CDR1 is SGHDT, CDR2 YYEEEE, per germline. This chain's CDR3 is CASSSSISLTGTDTQYF. DNA for the CDR3: TGTGCCAGCAGCTCCTCTATAAGTCTGACAGGCACAGATACGCAGTATTTT.

This rearrangement joins TRBV28 to TRBJ1-2, with D hard to call. CDR3 length: 12 residues. Germline V CDR1 and CDR2: MDHEN, SYDVKM. V was cut by 2 bases and J by 5 bases, with 6 bases left in between. The CDR3 spells CASSLIGYGYTF. As DNA, the CDR3 is TGTGCCAGCAGTTTAATTGGGTATGGCTACACCTTC.

V and J are TRBV28 and TRBJ2-3, with 15 bases matching TRBD2. V lost 6 bases and J lost 6; bases outside the gene matches: 13. Germline values: CDR1 MDHEN, CDR2 SYDVKM. The CDR3 has 18 residues. The CDR3 DNA reads TGTGCCAGCAGCTCAGGACTAGCGGGAGGGTCTAGGAGGGATACGCAGTATTTT. It yields the protein CASSSGLAGGSRRDTQYF. Full variable domain (outside the CDR3, taken from reference TRBV28 and TRBJ2-3): DVKVTQSSRYLVKRTGEKVFLECVQDMDHENMFWYRQDPGLGLRLIYFSYDVKMKEKGDIPEGYSVSREKKERFSLILESASTNQTSMYLCASSSGLAGGSRRDTQYFGPGTRLTVL.

This clone was observed a handful of times. The chain joins TRBV5-1 to TRBJ2-1; D remains unclear. V was clipped by 1 base and J by 5 bases, with 1 base between them. CDR1 is SGHRS, CDR2 YFSETQ, per germline. This CDR3 is built from 11 residues. CDR3 DNA: TGCGCCAGCAGCTTGAACAATGAGCAGTTCTTC. This sequence encodes CASSLNNEQFF.

The CDR3 DNA is TGTGCCAGTAGTATAAAACGGACAGGGATGGACGAGCAGTACTTC. Its translation: CASSIKRTGMDEQYF. V and J are TRBV19 and TRBJ2-7, with 8 bases identical to TRBD1. Looked up from germline, CDR1 is LNHDA and CDR2 is SQIVND (reference sequence). CDR3 length: 15 residues. V lost 2 bases, J lost 5 bases, and 8 bases stayed unmatched.

V gene TRBV10-2 combines with J gene TRBJ2-5; 7 positions match TRBD1. The CDR3 totals 14 residues. Losses at the gene ends were 8 bases for V and 1 base for J; bases not matched to a gene: 7. Germline V lookup: CDR1 WSHSY, CDR2 SAAADI. The CDR3 reads CASRETGAQETQYF. The CDR3, as DNA: TGCGCCAGCCGCGAAACAGGGGCCCAAGAGACCCAGTACTTC.

The chain links TRBV6-6 to TRBJ1-1, with 8 bases fitting TRBD1. After removal of 5 bases from V and 5 bases from J, the junction contained 7 bases not matched to a gene. CDR1 and CDR2 (germline): MNHNY, SVGAGI (reference sequence). CDR3 length equals 14 residues. The CDR3 bases are TGTGCCAGCAGTCGCGGACAGGGTAGTACTGAAGCTTTCTTT. Translated: CASSRGQGSTEAFF.

The chain carries TRBV30 and TRBJ1-4, with D uncertain. V was shortened by 4 bases and J by 0 bases, with 12 bases between the two germline ends. Per germline, CDR1 GTSNPN and CDR2 SVGIG (reference sequence). This CDR3 has 15 amino acids. Written as DNA, the CDR3 is TGTGCCTGGATGCGGGGAATAGCAACTAATGAAAAACTGTTTTTT. It encodes CAWMRGIATNEKLFF.

J is TRBJ1-2 and V is TRBV7-6; the D is unclear. Trimming left V 2 bases short and J 1 base short, with 5 bases between. CDR1 is SGHVS, CDR2 FNYEAQ, per germline. The CDR3 has 13 residues. The CDR3 protein is CASSLKDNYGYTF. In nucleotides, the CDR3 is TGTGCCAGCAGCTTAAAGGATAACTATGGCTACACCTTC.

The V gene is TRBV5-1, the J gene TRBJ2-6; perhaps TRBD2 as D (5 bases). CDR3 length: 20 residues. The V gene lost 4 bases and the J gene lost 0 bases, with 23 bases spanning the gap. The germline V gene has CDR1 SGHRS and CDR2 YFSETQ. Here the CDR3 reads CASSLLGGAVLLSGANVLTF. In DNA, the CDR3 is TGCGCCAGCAGCCTGCTTGGCGGAGCGGTTCTCCTCTCTGGGGCCAACGTCCTGACTTTC. Variable domain in full (rest from reference TRBV5-1 and TRBJ2-6): KAGVTQTPRYLIKTRGQQVTLSCSPISGHRSVSWYQQTPGQGLQFLFEYFSETQRNKGNFPGRFSGRQFSNSRSEMNVSTLELGDSALYLCASSLLGGAVLLSGANVLTFGAGSRLTVL.

The chain is built from TRBV7-9 and TRBJ2-7; 7 bases align to TRBD1. This CDR3 spans 14 amino acids. CDR1 is SEHNR, CDR2 FQNEAQ, per germline (reference sequence). V lost 5 bases to trimming and J lost 6 bases; unmatched junction nucleotides: 10. The CDR3 nucleotides read TGTGCCAGCAGCGACCCAAAGACAGGGCGCGAGCAGTACTTC. It encodes CASSDPKTGREQYF.

This clone is medium-sized by share. The rearrangement joins TRBV19 to TRBJ2-4; D is perhaps TRBD1 (5 bases). Looked up from germline, CDR1 is LNHDA and CDR2 is SQIVND (reference sequence). With 7 bases removed from V and 8 bases from J, the gap between germline ends came to 21 bases. CDR3 length: 15 amino acids. CDR3 DNA: TGTGCCAGTAACAAGGGCCAGGGCCGGGCGCACATTCAGTACTTC. It encodes CASNKGQGRAHIQYF.

The chain has TRBV10-2 and TRBJ1-2, with TRBD1 as a possible D gene (5 bases). Germline V gene sequence: CDR1 WSHSY, CDR2 SAAADI. The V end was cut by 3 bases, the J end by 7 bases, with 18 bases between. The CDR3 extends over 15 amino acids. The CDR3 region is CASSDESAGRSGYTF. DNA for the CDR3: TGCGCCAGCAGTGATGAGAGTGCAGGGCGAAGTGGCTACACCTTC.